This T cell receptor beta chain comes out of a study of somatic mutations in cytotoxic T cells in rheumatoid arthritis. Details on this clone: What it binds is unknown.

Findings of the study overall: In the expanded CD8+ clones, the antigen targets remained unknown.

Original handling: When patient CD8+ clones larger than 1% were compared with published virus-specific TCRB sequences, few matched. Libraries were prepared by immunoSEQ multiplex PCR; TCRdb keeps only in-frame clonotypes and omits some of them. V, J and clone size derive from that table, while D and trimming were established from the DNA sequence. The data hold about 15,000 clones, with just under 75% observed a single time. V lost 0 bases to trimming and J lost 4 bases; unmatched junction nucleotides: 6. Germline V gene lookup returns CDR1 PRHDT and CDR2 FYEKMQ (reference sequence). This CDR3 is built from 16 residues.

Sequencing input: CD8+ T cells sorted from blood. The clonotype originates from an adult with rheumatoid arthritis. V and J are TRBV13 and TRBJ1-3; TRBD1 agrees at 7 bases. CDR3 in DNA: TGTGCCAGCAGCTTAGGCGGGAGGGGGCCCGGAAACACCATATATTTT. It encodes CASSLGGRGPGNTIYF.